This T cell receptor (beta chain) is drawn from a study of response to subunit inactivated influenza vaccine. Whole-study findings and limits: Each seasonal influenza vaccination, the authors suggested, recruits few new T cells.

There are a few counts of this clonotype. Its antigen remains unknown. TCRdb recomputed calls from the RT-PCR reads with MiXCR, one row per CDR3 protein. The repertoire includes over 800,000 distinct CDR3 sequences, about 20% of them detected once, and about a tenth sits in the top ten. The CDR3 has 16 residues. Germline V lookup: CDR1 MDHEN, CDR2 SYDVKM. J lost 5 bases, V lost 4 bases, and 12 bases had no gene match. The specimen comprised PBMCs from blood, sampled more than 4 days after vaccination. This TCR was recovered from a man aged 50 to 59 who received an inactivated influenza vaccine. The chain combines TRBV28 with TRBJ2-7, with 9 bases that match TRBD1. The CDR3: CASSSPWGQGTHEQYF. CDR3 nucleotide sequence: TGTGCCAGCAGTTCCCCCTGGGGACAGGGTACCCACGAGCAGTACTTC.